A selection of T cell receptor beta chains follows, all from one sample in a study of blood T cell repertoires in COVID-19. Clones were read by immunoSEQ multiplex PCR, and TCRdb kept only the in-frame ones, dropping some. The repertoire holds tens of thousands of clones, with 79% as singletons. The sequenced sample was peripheral blood. The receptor source for this set is a human donor in a cohort sampled during active COVID-19. The CDR3 runs from the conserved cysteine through the conserved F or W. The D gene is left open where the match is weak. Some rows mark clone size as missing; the rest say once, few, many or name a class of expanded clone.

D gene,clone size,V gene,J gene,CDR3 DNA,CDR3 protein
-,-,TRBV30,TRBJ2-7,TGTGCCTGGAGAGGAAGACGGACTACCTACGAGCAGTACTTC,CAWRGRRTTYEQYF
TRBD2,-,TRBV11-2,TRBJ2-2,TGTGCCAGCAGCTCACTTAGCGGGAGGCAATTCACCGGGGAGCTGTTTTTT,CASSSLSGRQFTGELFF
-,-,TRBV6-5,TRBJ1-2,TGTGCCAGCAGCCCCTCGGGGGATCCATCTGAAGGCACCTTC,CASSPSGDPSEGTF
-,-,TRBV11-2,TRBJ2-7,TGTGCCAGCAGCTCGTACTTGACCGACAGCTTTGACGAGCAGTACTTC,CASSSYLTDSFDEQYF
-,-,TRBV7-2,TRBJ1-1,TGTGCCAGCAGCGTACTGATTGAAGCTTTCTTT,CASSVLIEAFF
TRBD1,few,TRBV28,TRBJ1-2,TGTGCCAGCAAAATACAGGGGGCGAGTGGCTACACCTTC,CASKIQGASGYTF
-,-,TRBV12-5,TRBJ2-5,TGTGCTAGTGGTTTGTCCCCTGGGGGGCAAGAGACCCAGTACTTC,CASGLSPGGQETQYF
-,-,TRBV7-9,TRBJ2-3,TGTGCCAGCAGCCCAGAGGATCCAGATACGCAGTATTTT,CASSPEDPDTQYF
-,-,TRBV7-6,TRBJ2-2,TGTGCCAGCAGCTTAAAGGGGTCCGGGGAGCTGTTTTTT,CASSLKGSGELFF
-,once,TRBV3-1/TRBV3-2,TRBJ2-3,TGTGCCAGCAGCCCCACTCCGACTAGCACAGATACGCAGTATTTT,CASSPTPTSTDTQYF
TRBD1,-,TRBV30,TRBJ2-3,TGTGCCTGGAGTGACAGGGGGAATACGCAGTATTTT,CAWSDRGNTQYF
-,once,TRBV6-5,TRBJ2-7,TGTGCCAGCACCCGCGCGGTCTCCTACGAGCAGTACTTC,CASTRAVSYEQYF
TRBD2,once,TRBV5-1,TRBJ2-7,TGCGCCAGCAGGTCCGGGACTAGCGTCCTCTCCTACGAGCAGTACTTC,CASRSGTSVLSYEQYF
-,few,TRBV10-3,TRBJ2-7,TGTGCCATCAGAGGACAGTACGAGCAGTACTTC,CAIRGQYEQYF
TRBD2,-,TRBV24-1,TRBJ2-1,TGTGCCACCAGTGCCCCGACTAGCGGGGGGAATGAGCAGTTCTTC,CATSAPTSGGNEQFF
-,-,TRBV2,TRBJ2-1,TGTGCCAGCACCCAGACTAGACCTCACGGTGAGCAGTTCTTC,CASTQTRPHGEQFF
-,-,TRBV20-1,TRBJ1-3,TGCAGTGCTAGTGAGTCAGGAAACACCATATATTTT,CSASESGNTIYF
TRBD1,few,TRBV27,TRBJ1-2,TGTGCCAGCAGTTTAGGATGGGCCCCAGGGACAGACAAGAGCTACACCTTC,CASSLGWAPGTDKSYTF
-,few,TRBV3-1/TRBV3-2,TRBJ2-7,TGTGCCAGCAGCCAGAGCGGAATCTACGAGCAGTACTTC,CASSQSGIYEQYF
-,-,TRBV20-1,TRBJ1-1,TGCGCTTGGAGGAGGAACACTGAAGCTTTCTTT,CAWRRNTEAFF
TRBD2,-,TRBV27,TRBJ2-3,TGTGCCAGCAGTTTATCGGGACTAAGTACAGATACGCAGTATTTT,CASSLSGLSTDTQYF
TRBD1,-,TRBV29-1,TRBJ2-3,TGCAGCCCAATAATGGCAGGGGGAGCCAGCACAGATACGCAGTATTTT,CSPIMAGGASTDTQYF
TRBD1,-,TRBV29-1,TRBJ2-7,TGCAGCGCCGGACAGGATACCTACGAGCAGTACTTC,CSAGQDTYEQYF
TRBD2,-,TRBV4-2,TRBJ2-1,TGTGCCAGCAGCCAAGATCTGACTAGCGGGGGATACAATGAGCAGTTCTTC,CASSQDLTSGGYNEQFF
TRBD1,-,TRBV7-3,TRBJ1-3,TGTGCCAGCAGCCAGACAGGGGATGGAAACACCATATATTTT,CASSQTGDGNTIYF
-,-,TRBV7-2,TRBJ2-7,TGTGCCAGCAGCCTAGGCGGTGGCGAGCAGTACTTC,CASSLGGGEQYF
-,-,TRBV5-1,TRBJ1-6,TGCGCCAGCAGCTTTTCCCAGGGTGGGAATTCACCCCTCCACTTT,CASSFSQGGNSPLHF
TRBD1,-,TRBV24-1,TRBJ2-5,TGTGCCACCAGTGAAGGGACAGGGGGCGCTTTCCAGACCCAGTACTTC,CATSEGTGGAFQTQYF
TRBD1,few,TRBV6-6,TRBJ1-6,TGTGCCAGCAGTCGCAGGACAGGGGGTTCACCCATCCGACCCTCGCTAGAATTT,CASSRRTGGSPIRPSLEF
TRBD1,-,TRBV28,TRBJ2-7,TGTGCCAGCAGGGGCCTTCTGACAGGGTCCCACGAGCAGTACTTC,CASRGLLTGSHEQYF
TRBD1,-,TRBV5-5,TRBJ2-6,TGTGCCAGCAGCGTCGCTCCAACAGGGGCGGGTGGGGCCAACGTCCTGACTTTC,CASSVAPTGAGGANVLTF
TRBD2,-,TRBV28,TRBJ2-7,TGTGCCAGCACCACCCTAGCGGGTGTCAACGAGCAGTACTTC,CASTTLAGVNEQYF